These 26 T cell receptor beta chains share one sample of origin, sequenced in a study of blood T cells in healthy people across ages. The second PCR ran about 6 to 11 cycles with a sample-barcoded 5' primer and J-beta primers. MiXCR, applied by TCRdb to the 5' RACE reads, yields one record per CDR3 protein. The table includes around 400,000 distinct CDR3 sequences, approximately 51% detected once. Sequenced input: blood. All receptors derive from a man in his sixties in good health.

This chain connects TRBV5-1 to TRBJ1-2; TRBD1 is a possible D gene (5 bases). V lost 4 bases and J lost 4, with 14 bases in between. The germline V gene encodes CDR1 SGHRS and CDR2 YFSETQ. CDR3 length: 14 residues. CDR3 coding DNA: TGCGCCAGCAGCCCTGACGGGGCGGGCTATGGCTACACCTTC. This encodes CASSPDGAGYGYTF.

This clonotype occurred a few times. The chain joins TRBV5-1 to TRBJ2-7, with 13 bases matching TRBD2. The J call may be faulty, since TRBJ2-5 better matches the DNA end. CDR1 SGHRS and CDR2 YFSETQ come from the germline V gene. The CDR3 contains 15 residues. The CDR3 region is CASSSLAGGRETQYF. The DNA for the CDR3 is TGCGCCAGCAGCTCACTAGCGGGGGGGCGAGAGACCCAGTACTTC.

This clonotype was counted many times. A much more abundant neighbour one base away suggests this may be a read error. This sequence joins TRBV4-3 and TRBJ1-2, with a tentative D call TRBD1 (5 bases). The CDR3 has 15 amino acids. Germline loops: CDR1 LGHNA, CDR2 YSLEER. V was cut by 4 bases and J by 4 bases, with 16 bases left in between. CDR3 loop: CASSRAGTQPYGYTF. The CDR3 nucleotides are TGCGCCAGCAGCCGAGCCGGGACTCAACCCTATGGCTACACCTTC.

The chain couples TRBV28 to TRBJ1-2; D is perhaps TRBD1 (6 bases). This CDR3 spans 10 amino acids. Germline CDR1 and CDR2: MDHEN and SYDVKM. Trimming stripped 8 bases from V and 7 bases from J, with 8 bases between. The CDR3 region has the DNA TGTGCCAGCGGACAGTTTGGCTACACCTTC. Its translation: CASGQFGYTF.

This clonotype was counted ten times or more. The chain combines TRBV20-1 with TRBJ2-1, with 9 bases matching TRBD2. The germline CDR1 and CDR2 sequences are DFQATT and SNEGSKA (reference sequence). This CDR3 is built from 15 residues. With V trimmed by 6 bases and J by 5 bases, 11 bases remained unmatched. CDR3 DNA: TGCAGTGCCACAGCCCGACTAGCGGCAAACAATGAGCAGTTCTTC. It codes for CSATARLAANNEQFF.

The J gene is TRBJ2-5, the V gene TRBV10-3; D unclear. This CDR3 is built from 14 residues. Germline CDR1 is ENHRY and CDR2 is SYGVKD. V lost 3 bases, J lost 2 bases, and 10 bases lay in between. CDR3 in amino acids: CAISDPGPQETQYF. The CDR3 nucleotides are TGTGCCATCAGTGATCCGGGCCCTCAAGAGACCCAGTACTTC.

This clonotype was seen more than once but under ten times. This chain links TRBV10-2 with TRBJ1-2; D is undetermined. V was trimmed by 10 bases and J by 5 bases, leaving 14 bases between them. The CDR3 has 12 residues. Germline CDR1 and CDR2: WSHSY and SAAADI. As DNA, the CDR3 is TGCGCCACCGGCGACACACCTTATGGCTACACCTTC. It specifies CATGDTPYGYTF.

There are a few counts of this clonotype. Here the CDR3 reads CASSQDGDVEQYF. The CDR3 DNA reads TGCGCCAGCAGCCAAGATGGAGACGTCGAGCAGTACTTC. The J gene is TRBJ2-7, the V gene TRBV4-3, with no clear D. The CDR3 is 13 residues long. Trimming took off 0 bases at V and 6 bases at J, with 9 bases between the two ends. Germline loops: CDR1 LGHNA, CDR2 YSLEER.

Regarding this clonotype: The junction departs from germline at one end; a sequencing error may be responsible. The chain joins TRBV7-3 to TRBJ2-1; 9 positions agree with TRBD2. Germline values: CDR1 SGHTA, CDR2 FQGTGA. CDR3 size: 15 residues. Here the CDR3 DNA reads TGCGCCAGCAGCCAGGAGCGGGAGGTAAACAATGAGCAGTTCTTC. Translation: CASSQEREVNNEQFF.

This clonotype was found many times. A read error may be the cause here, since a much bigger clone is one base away. The V gene is TRBV7-2, the J gene TRBJ2-3, with 8 bases fitting TRBD2. The junction had 4 bases not matched to a gene; V was cut back by 3 bases and J by 2 bases. There are 15 residues in the CDR3. From germline, CDR1 is SGHTA and CDR2 FQGNSA. The CDR3 region is CASSLVSGNTDTQYF. DNA for the CDR3: TGTGCCAGCAGCTTGGTTAGCGGGAACACAGATACGCAGTATTTT.

A note on this clonotype: Without the conserved terminal phenylalanine or tryptophan, this CDR3 likely stems from a read error. The rearrangement links TRBV20-1 to TRBJ2-7; TRBD1 aligns across 7 bases. V shed 6 bases and J 0 bases; nucleotides not matched to a gene: 8. Per the germline V gene, CDR1 is DFQATT and CDR2 is SNEGSKA (reference sequence). The CDR3 has 14 amino acids. The DNA for the CDR3 is TGCAGTGCCAGGGACAGTAAAGTCTCCTACGAGCAGTACTCC. Protein sequence: CSARDSKVSYEQYS.

This clonotype has just a few counts. The rearrangement links TRBV29-1 to TRBJ1-2; D is unresolved. This CDR3 is built from 12 residues. V lost 3 bases to trimming and J lost 0 bases, with 5 bases between them. The germline V gene has CDR1 SQVTM and CDR2 ANQGSEA. CDR3 bases: TGCAGCGTTGAGAGAGCTAACTATGGCTACACCTTC. It yields the protein CSVERANYGYTF. The full variable domain, with the rest looked up from reference TRBV29-1 and TRBJ1-2, is SAVISQKPSRDICQRGTSLTIQCQVDSQVTMMFWYRQQPGQSLTLIATANQGSEATYESGFVIDKFPISRPNLTFSTLTVSNMSPEDSSIYLCSVERANYGYTFGSGTRLTVV.

The V call is TRBV20-1, the J call TRBJ2-5, with a possible D match to TRBD2 (5 bases). Germline CDR1 reads DFQATT; CDR2 reads SNEGSKA (reference sequence). V lost 5 bases and J 5 bases, leaving 12 bases between the germline ends. The CDR3 totals 12 residues. The CDR3 region is CSAWTLLETQYF. The CDR3 DNA is TGCAGTGCTTGGACTCTCCTGGAGACCCAGTACTTC.

This chain joins TRBV28 and TRBJ1-2, with D possibly being TRBD1 (6 bases). CDR1 MDHEN and CDR2 SYDVKM come from the germline V gene. The CDR3 has 19 residues. Deletions cut 2 bases from V and 1 base from J, with 23 bases between. The CDR3 nucleotides are TGTGCCAGCAGTTTACCTCAGCCGGGACACGCCGTAATTAACTATGGCTACACCTTC. It translates to CASSLPQPGHAVINYGYTF.

This chain connects TRBV28 to TRBJ2-5; 8 bases map to TRBD1. Germline V gives CDR1 MDHEN, CDR2 SYDVKM. The CDR3 covers 13 residues. J gave up 1 base and V 8 bases, and 3 bases lay outside the gene matches. In nucleotides, the CDR3 is TGTGCCAGCCAGGACAGGGCCCAAGAGACCCAGTACTTC. Translated: CASQDRAQETQYF. The full variable domain, with the rest looked up from reference TRBV28 and TRBJ2-5, is DVKVTQSSRYLVKRTGEKVFLECVQDMDHENMFWYRQDPGLGLRLIYFSYDVKMKEKGDIPEGYSVSREKKERFSLILESASTNQTSMYLCASQDRAQETQYFGPGTRLLVL.

CDR3 sequence: CASSPGQGYTEAFF. The CDR3 DNA follows: TGTGCCAGCTCACCGGGGCAGGGGTACACTGAAGCTTTCTTT. The chain uses TRBV18 and TRBJ1-1, with a possible D match to TRBD1 (6 bases). Germline V lookup: CDR1 KGHSH, CDR2 LQKENI. The CDR3 runs 14 residues. Trimming removed 3 bases at V and 3 bases at J, with 11 bases between.

A word on this clonotype: A read error may be the cause here, since a much bigger clone is one base away. V usage is TRBV21-1 and J usage is TRBJ1-2. TRBV21-1 is a documented pseudogene. The CDR3 is 10 residues long. In DNA, the CDR3 is TGTGCCAGCATCCAATATAGCTACACCTTC. Translation: CASIQYSYTF.

This clonotype occurred a few times. This rearrangement joins TRBV3-1 to TRBJ2-1, with a weak D call TRBD2 (7 bases). The V end was cut by 4 bases, the J end by 13 bases, with 23 bases between. This CDR3 has 15 amino acids. Germline V CDR1 and CDR2: LGHDT, YNNKEL (reference sequence). CDR3 bases: TGTGCCAGCAGCCCGGCTGGCGGGGGCCCCTGCGAACAGTTCTTC. Its translation is CASSPAGGGPCEQFF.

CDR3 residues: CASRKSEIHWEQYF. CDR3 nucleotide sequence: TGTGCCAGCAGAAAAAGCGAGATTCATTGGGAGCAGTACTTC. The chain carries TRBV12-3 or TRBV12-4 and TRBJ2-7; D gene unclear. V gave up 6 bases and J gave up 7 bases, with 19 bases separating them. The CDR3 spans 14 residues.

This clonotype was seen at least ten times. The chain uses TRBV4-2 and TRBJ2-1, with 8 positions matching TRBD2. The germline gives CDR1 LGHNA, CDR2 YNFKEQ. The ends lost 0 bases at V and 10 bases at J; junction bases unmatched: 11. CDR3 length: 16 residues. CDR3 DNA sequence: TGTGCCAGCAGCCAAGATTGGCTAGCGGGCGGGAAGGAGCAGTTCTTC. Translation gives CASSQDWLAGGKEQFF.

The chain recombines TRBV29-1 with TRBJ2-1, with 10 bases lining up with TRBD1. Germline CDR1 and CDR2: SQVTM and ANQGSEA. The CDR3 is 13 amino acids. J gave up 7 bases and V 7 bases, and 7 bases lay outside the gene matches. The DNA of the CDR3 is TGCAGCGCGGGACAGGGGCAATATAATGAGCAGTTCTTC. This gives the protein CSAGQGQYNEQFF.

The rearrangement joins TRBV3-1 to TRBJ2-3; D call uncertain. CDR3 size: 16 residues. The germline V gene encodes CDR1 LGHDT and CDR2 YNNKEL (reference sequence). V was shortened by 1 base and J by 2 bases, with 13 bases between the two germline ends. The CDR3 region has the DNA TGTGCCAGCAGCCAAGGTACCCTCCGGATCACAGATACGCAGTATTTT. The encoded protein is CASSQGTLRITDTQYF.

The V call is TRBV12-3 or TRBV12-4, the J call TRBJ1-5, with a weak D call TRBD1 (6 bases). The CDR3 length is 18 residues. V was trimmed by 6 bases and J by 1 base, leaving 22 bases between them. CDR3 amino acids: CASSPGRGGRISNQPQHF. In DNA, the CDR3 is TGTGCCAGCAGCCCAGGCAGGGGAGGTAGGATAAGCAATCAGCCCCAGCATTTT.

A word on this clonotype: A read error is possible here, since a much larger clone lies one base away. The chain is built from TRBV27 and TRBJ2-3, with a tentative D call TRBD2 (5 bases). The CDR3 covers 11 residues. Germline values: CDR1 MNHEY, CDR2 SMNVEV (reference sequence). The DNA for the CDR3 is TGTGCCAGCAGTTTCGGGGATACGCGGTATTTT. It codes for CASSFGDTRYF.

V gene TRBV2 combines with J gene TRBJ1-4; no clear D. CDR1 and CDR2 (germline): SNHLY, FYNNEI. The V gene lost 7 bases and the J gene lost 0 bases, with 12 bases spanning the gap. The CDR3 is 15 amino acids. CDR3: CASILDRTTNEKLFF. In nucleotides, the CDR3 is TGTGCCAGCATCCTAGACCGAACAACTAATGAAAAACTGTTTTTT.

The chain uses TRBV7-8 and TRBJ2-3; D possibly matches TRBD1 or TRBD2 (5 bases each). Germline values: CDR1 SGHVS, CDR2 FQNEAQ. The CDR3 is made up of 14 amino acids. Trimming cost V 5 bases and J 8 bases, with 17 bases left between them. CDR3 amino acids: CASSRTGAQGTQYF. Written as DNA, the CDR3 is TGTGCCAGCAGCCGAACCGGGGCCCAGGGTACGCAGTATTTT.